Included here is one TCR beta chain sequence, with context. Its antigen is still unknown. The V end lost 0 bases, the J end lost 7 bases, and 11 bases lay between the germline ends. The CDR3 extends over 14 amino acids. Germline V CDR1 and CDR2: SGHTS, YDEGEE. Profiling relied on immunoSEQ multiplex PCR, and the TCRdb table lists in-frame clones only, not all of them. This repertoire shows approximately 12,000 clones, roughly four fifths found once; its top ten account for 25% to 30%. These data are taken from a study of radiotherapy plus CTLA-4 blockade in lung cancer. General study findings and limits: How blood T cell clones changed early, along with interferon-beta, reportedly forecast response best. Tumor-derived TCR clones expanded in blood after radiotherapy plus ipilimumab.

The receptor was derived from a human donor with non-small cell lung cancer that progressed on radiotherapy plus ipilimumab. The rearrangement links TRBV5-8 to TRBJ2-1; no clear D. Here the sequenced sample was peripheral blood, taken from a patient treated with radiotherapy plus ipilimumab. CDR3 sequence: CASSLGLTVNEQFF. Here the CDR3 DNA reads TGTGCCAGCAGCTTGGGCCTGACTGTGAATGAGCAGTTCTTC.